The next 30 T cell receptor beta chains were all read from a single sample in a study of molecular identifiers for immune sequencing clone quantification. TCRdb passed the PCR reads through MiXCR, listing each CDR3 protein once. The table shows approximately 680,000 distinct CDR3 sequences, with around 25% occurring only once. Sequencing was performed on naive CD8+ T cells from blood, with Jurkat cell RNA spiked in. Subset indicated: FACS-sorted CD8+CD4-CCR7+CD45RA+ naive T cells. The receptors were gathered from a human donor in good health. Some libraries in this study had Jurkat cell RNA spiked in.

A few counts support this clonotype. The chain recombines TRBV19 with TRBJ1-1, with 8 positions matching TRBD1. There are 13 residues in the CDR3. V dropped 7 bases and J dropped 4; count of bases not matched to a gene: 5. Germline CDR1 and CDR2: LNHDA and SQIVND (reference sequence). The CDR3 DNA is TGTGCCAGTAATGACAGGGGCGGCACTGAAGCTTTCTTT. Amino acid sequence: CASNDRGGTEAFF.

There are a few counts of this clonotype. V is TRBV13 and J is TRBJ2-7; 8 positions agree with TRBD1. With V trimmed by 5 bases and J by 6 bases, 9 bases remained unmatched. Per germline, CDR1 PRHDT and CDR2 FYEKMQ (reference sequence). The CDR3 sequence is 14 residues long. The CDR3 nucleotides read TGTGCCAGCAGCCCACGGACAGGGTTAGGCGAGCAGTACTTC. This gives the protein CASSPRTGLGEQYF.

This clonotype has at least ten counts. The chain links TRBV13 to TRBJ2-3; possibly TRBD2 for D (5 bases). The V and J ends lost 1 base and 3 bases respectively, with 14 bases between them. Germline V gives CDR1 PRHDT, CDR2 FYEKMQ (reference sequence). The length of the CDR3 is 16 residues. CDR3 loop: CASSLAGLSETDTQYF. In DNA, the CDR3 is TGTGCCAGCAGCTTAGCCGGACTGAGTGAAACAGATACGCAGTATTTT.

The CDR3 is CSVTSRETGQFF. The DNA for the CDR3 is TGCAGCGTCACCTCCCGGGAGACAGGACAGTTCTTC. V gene TRBV29-1 combines with J gene TRBJ2-1; D tentatively fits TRBD1 or TRBD2 (6 bases each). The CDR3 sequence is 12 residues long. The germline CDR1 and CDR2 sequences are SQVTM and ANQGSEA. With 6 bases removed from V and 13 bases from J, the gap between germline ends came to 19 bases.

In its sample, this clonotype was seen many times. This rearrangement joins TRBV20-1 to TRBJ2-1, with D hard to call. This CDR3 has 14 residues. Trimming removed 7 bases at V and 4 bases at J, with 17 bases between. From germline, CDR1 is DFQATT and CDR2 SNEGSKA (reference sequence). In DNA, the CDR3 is TGCAGTGGAGACCGGGCTTACACATACAATGAGCAGTTCTTC. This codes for CSGDRAYTYNEQFF.

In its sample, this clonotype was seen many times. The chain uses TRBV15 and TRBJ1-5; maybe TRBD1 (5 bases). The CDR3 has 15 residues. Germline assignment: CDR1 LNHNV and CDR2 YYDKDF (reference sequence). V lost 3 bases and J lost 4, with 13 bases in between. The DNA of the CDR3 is TGTGCCACCAGCAGGGGACTGGGCGTAAATCAGCCCCAGCATTTT. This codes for CATSRGLGVNQPQHF. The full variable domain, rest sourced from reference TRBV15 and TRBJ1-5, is DAMVIQNPRYQVTQFGKPVTLSCSQTLNHNVMYWYQQKSSQAPKLLFHYYDKDFNNEADTPDNFQSRRPNTSFCFLDIRSPGLGDTAMYLCATSRGLGVNQPQHFGDGTRLSIL.

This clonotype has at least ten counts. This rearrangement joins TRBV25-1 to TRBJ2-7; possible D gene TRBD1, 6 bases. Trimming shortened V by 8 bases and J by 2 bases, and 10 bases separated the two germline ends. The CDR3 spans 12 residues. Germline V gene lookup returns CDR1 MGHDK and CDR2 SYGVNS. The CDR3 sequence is CASGPGAYEQYF. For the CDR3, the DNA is TGTGCCAGCGGTCCAGGGGCCTACGAGCAGTACTTC.

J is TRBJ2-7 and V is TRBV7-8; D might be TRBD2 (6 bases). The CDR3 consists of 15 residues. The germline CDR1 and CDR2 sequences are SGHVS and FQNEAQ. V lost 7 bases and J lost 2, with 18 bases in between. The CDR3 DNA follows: TGTGCCAGCATGGAGGTGGGGGGACGAACCTACGAGCAGTACTTC. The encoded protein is CASMEVGGRTYEQYF.

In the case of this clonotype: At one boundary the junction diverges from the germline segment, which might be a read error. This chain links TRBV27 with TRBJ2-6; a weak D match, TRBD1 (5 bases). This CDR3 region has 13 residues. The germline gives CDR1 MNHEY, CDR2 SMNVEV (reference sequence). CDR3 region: CASSLRGASVLTF. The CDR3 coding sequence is TGTGCCAGCAGTTTACGTGGGGCCAGCGTCCTGACTTTC.

The CDR3 protein is CATSDFTSGNVNGEQFF. Here the CDR3 DNA reads TGTGCCACCAGTGATTTCACTAGCGGGAATGTGAATGGGGAGCAGTTCTTC. The chain joins TRBV24-1 to TRBJ2-1, with TRBD2 matching 10 bases. Germline trimming cut 1 base from V and 10 bases from J; bases unmatched to any gene: 12. The CDR3 runs 17 residues. CDR1 is KGHDR and CDR2 is SFDVKD in the germline V gene.

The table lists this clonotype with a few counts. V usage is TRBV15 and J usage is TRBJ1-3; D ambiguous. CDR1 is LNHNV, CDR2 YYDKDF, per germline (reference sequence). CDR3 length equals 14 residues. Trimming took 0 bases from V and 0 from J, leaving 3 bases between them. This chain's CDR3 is CATSREVSGNTIYF. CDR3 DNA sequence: TGTGCCACCAGCAGAGAGGTCTCTGGAAACACCATATATTTT. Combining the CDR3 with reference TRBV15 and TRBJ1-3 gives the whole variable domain DAMVIQNPRYQVTQFGKPVTLSCSQTLNHNVMYWYQQKSSQAPKLLFHYYDKDFNNEADTPDNFQSRRPNTSFCFLDIRSPGLGDTAMYLCATSREVSGNTIYFGEGSWLTVV.

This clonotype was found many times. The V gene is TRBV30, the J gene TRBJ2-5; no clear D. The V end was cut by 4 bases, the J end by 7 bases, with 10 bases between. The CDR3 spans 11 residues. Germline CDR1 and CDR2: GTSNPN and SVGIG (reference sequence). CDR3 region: CAWMPAGTQYF. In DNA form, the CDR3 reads TGTGCCTGGATGCCCGCTGGGACCCAGTACTTC.

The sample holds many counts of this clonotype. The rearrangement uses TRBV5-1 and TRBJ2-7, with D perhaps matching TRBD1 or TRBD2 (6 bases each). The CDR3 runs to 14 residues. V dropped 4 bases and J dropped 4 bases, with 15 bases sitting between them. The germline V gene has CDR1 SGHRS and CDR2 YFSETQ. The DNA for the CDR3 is TGCGCCAGCAGCCCCGGCCGGGGGCAATACGAGCAGTACTTC. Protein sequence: CASSPGRGQYEQYF.

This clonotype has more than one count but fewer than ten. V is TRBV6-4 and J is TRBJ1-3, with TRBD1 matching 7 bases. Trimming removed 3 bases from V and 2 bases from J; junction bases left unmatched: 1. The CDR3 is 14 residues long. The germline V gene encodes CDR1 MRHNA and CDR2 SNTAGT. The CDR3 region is CASSEGTAGNTIYF. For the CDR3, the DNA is TGTGCCAGCAGTGAAGGGACAGCTGGAAACACCATATATTTT.

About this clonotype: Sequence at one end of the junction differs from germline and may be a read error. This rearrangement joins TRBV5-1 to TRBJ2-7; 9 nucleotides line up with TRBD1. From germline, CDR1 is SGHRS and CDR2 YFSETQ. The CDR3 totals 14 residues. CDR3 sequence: CAGSLDRGAYEQYF. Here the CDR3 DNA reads TGCGCCGGCAGCTTGGACAGGGGAGCCTACGAGCAGTACTTC.

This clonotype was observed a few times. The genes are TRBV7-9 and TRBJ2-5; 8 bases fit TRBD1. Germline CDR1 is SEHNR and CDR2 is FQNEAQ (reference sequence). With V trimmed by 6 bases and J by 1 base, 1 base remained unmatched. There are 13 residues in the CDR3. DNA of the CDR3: TGTGCCAGCAGGGACAGGGTCCAAGAGACCCAGTACTTC. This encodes CASRDRVQETQYF. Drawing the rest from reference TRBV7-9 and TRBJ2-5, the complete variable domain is DTGVSQNPRHKITKRGQNVTFRCDPISEHNRLYWYRQTLGQGPEFLTYFQNEAQLEKSRLLSDRFSAERPKGSFSTLEIQRTEQGDSAMYLCASRDRVQETQYFGPGTRLLVL.

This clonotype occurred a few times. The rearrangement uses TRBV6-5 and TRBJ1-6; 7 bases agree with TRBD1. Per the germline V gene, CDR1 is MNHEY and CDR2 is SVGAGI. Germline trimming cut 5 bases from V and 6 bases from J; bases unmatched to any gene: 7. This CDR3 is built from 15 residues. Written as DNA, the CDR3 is TGTGCCAGCAGTACCACAGGGGAACCTAATTCACCCCTCCACTTT. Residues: CASSTTGEPNSPLHF.

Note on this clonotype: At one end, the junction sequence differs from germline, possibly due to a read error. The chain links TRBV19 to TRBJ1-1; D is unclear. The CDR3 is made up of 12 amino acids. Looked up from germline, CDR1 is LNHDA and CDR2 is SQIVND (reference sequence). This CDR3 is CARSIPPPAAFF. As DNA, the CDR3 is TGTGCCCGTAGTATCCCGCCCCCTGCAGCTTTCTTT.

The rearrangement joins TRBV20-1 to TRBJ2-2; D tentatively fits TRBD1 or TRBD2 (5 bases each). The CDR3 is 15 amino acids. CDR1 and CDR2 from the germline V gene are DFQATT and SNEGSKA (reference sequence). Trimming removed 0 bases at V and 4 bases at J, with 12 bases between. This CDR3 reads CSARDSGTLTGELFF. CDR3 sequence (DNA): TGCAGTGCTAGAGATTCCGGGACCCTCACCGGGGAGCTGTTTTTT.

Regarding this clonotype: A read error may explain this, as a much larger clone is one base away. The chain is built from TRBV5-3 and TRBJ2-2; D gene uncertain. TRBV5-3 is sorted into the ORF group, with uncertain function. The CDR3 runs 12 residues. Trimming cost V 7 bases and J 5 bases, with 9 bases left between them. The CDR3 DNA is TGTGCCAGACACTTAGGTACCGGGGAGCTGTTTTTT. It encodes CARHLGTGELFF.

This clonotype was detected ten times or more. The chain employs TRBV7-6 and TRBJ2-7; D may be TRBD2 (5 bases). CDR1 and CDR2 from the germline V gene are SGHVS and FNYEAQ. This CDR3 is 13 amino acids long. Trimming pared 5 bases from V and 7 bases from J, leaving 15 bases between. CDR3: CASSQGLLGEQYF. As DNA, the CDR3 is TGTGCCAGCAGCCAAGGACTGCTTGGAGAGCAGTACTTC.

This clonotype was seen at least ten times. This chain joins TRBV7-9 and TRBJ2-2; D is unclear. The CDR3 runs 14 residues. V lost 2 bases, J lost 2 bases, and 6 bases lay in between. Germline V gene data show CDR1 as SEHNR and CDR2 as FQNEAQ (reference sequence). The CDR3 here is CASSLLPNTGELFF. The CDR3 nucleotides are TGTGCCAGCAGCTTACTACCAAACACCGGGGAGCTGTTTTTT.

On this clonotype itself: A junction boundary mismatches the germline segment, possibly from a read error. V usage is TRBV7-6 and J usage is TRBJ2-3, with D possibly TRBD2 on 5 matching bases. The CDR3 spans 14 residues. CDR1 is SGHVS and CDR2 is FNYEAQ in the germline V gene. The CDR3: CASSLFGGTATQCF. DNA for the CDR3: TGTGCCAGCAGCCTCTTCGGAGGAACAGCTACGCAGTGTTTT.

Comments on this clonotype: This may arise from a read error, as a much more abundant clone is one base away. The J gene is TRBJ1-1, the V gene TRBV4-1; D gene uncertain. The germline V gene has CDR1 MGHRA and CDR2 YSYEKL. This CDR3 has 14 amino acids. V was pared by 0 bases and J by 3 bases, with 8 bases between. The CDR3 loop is CASSQDLGDTEAFF. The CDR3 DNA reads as TGCGCCAGCAGCCAAGATCTTGGGGACACTGAAGCTTTCTTT.

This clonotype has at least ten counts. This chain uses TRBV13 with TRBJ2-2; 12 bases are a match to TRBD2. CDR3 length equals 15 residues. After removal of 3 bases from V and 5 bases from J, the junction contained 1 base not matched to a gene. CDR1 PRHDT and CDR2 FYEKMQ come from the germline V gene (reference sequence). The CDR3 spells CASSFGLAGTGELFF. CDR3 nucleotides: TGTGCCAGCAGCTTCGGACTAGCGGGGACCGGGGAGCTGTTTTTT.

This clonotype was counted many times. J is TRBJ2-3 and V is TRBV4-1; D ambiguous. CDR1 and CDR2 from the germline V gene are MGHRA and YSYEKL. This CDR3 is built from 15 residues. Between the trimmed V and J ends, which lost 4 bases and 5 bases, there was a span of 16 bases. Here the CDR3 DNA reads TGCGCCAGCAGCCCGACTCACGGGCTCGTAGATACGCAGTATTTT. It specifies CASSPTHGLVDTQYF.

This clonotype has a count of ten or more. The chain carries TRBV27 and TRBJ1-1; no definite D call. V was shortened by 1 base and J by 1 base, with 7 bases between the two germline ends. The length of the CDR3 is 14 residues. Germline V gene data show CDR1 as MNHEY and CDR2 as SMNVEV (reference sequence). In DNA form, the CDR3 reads TGTGCCAGCAGTTTATTAGGGCAGAACACTGAAGCTTTCTTT. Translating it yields CASSLLGQNTEAFF.

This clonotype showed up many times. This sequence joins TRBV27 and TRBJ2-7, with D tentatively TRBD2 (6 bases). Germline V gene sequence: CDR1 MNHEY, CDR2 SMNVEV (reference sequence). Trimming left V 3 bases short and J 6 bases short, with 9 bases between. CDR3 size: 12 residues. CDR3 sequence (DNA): TGTGCCAGCAGTTTCAGCGGGTCCGAGCAGTACTTC. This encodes CASSFSGSEQYF.

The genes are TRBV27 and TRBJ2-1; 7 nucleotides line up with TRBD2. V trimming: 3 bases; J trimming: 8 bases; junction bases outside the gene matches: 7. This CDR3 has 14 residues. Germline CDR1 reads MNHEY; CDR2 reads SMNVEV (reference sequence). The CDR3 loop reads CASSFQAGMHEQFF. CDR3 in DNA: TGTGCCAGCAGTTTTCAAGCGGGAATGCATGAGCAGTTCTTC.

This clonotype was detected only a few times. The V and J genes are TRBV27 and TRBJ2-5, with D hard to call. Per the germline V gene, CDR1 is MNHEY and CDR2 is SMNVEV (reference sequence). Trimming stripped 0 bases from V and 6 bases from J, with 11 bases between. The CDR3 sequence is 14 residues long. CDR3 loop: CASSLSWGEKTQYF. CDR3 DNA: TGTGCCAGCAGTTTATCCTGGGGTGAGAAGACCCAGTACTTC.